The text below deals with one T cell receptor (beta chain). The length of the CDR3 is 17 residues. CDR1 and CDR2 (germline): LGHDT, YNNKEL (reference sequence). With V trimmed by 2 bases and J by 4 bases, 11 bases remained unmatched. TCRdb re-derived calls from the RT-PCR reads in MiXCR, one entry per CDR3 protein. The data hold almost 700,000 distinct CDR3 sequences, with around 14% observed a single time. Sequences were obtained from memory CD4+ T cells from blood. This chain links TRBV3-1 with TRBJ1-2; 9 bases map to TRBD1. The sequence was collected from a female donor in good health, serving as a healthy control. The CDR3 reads CASSQSDRGFDGYGYTF. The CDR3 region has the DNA TGTGCCAGCAGCCAATCTGACAGGGGGTTTGACGGCTATGGCTACACCTTC.